The present T cell receptor (beta chain) was sequenced within a study of PD-1 blockade in classical Hodgkin lymphoma. Study context: Patients were given intravenous nivolumab, 3 mg/kg, every 2 weeks. Study-wide findings and caveats: Factors driving the repertoire differences, possibly disease activity or prior therapy, remain undefined.

Time point denoted: cycle 4 day 1 (C4D1), after five to seven weeks of nivolumab. In every patient, relapse followed autologous stem cell transplantation, while exposure to brentuximab vedotin differed. Magnetic negative selection served to purify CD4+ T cells out of PBMCs that had been thawed. Profiled with immunoSEQ multiplex PCR; TCRdb holds only in-frame clones, not every one. The sample lists 20,000 or so clones, approximately 87% seen once, with more than 2.5% in the top ten. A note on this clone: Its antigen is not known.

The specimen comprised CD4+ T cells from blood, sampled before the fourth cycle of nivolumab. The receptor was isolated from a human donor with classical Hodgkin lymphoma.

For the CDR3, the DNA is TGTGCCACCGCGCCGGGACAGGGGTTTACTGAGCAGTTCTTC. Translation gives CATAPGQGFTEQFF. This chain joins TRBV6-5 and TRBJ2-1; 10 bases align to TRBD1. The CDR3 is 14 amino acids. Trimming cost V 10 bases and J 9 bases; bases outside gene matches: 12. The germline CDR1 and CDR2 sequences are MNHEY and SVGAGI.